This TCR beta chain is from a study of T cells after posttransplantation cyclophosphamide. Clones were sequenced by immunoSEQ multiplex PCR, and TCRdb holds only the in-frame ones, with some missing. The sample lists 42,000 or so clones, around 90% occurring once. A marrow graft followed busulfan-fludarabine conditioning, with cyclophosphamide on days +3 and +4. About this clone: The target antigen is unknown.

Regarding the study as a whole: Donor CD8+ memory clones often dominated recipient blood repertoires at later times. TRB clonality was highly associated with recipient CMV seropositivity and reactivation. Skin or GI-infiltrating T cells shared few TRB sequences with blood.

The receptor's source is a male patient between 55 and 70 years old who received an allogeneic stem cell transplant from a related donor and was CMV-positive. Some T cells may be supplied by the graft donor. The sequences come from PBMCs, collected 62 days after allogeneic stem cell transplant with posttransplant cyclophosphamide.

The CDR3 bases are TGCGCCAGCAGCGCCGGGACAGGGCTCTACGAGCAGTACTTC. It specifies CASSAGTGLYEQYF. V gene TRBV4-1 combines with J gene TRBJ2-7, with TRBD1 matching 9 bases. The CDR3 is 14 amino acids. V lost 5 bases and J lost 3; bases outside the gene matches: 5. Germline V gene data show CDR1 as MGHRA and CDR2 as YSYEKL.